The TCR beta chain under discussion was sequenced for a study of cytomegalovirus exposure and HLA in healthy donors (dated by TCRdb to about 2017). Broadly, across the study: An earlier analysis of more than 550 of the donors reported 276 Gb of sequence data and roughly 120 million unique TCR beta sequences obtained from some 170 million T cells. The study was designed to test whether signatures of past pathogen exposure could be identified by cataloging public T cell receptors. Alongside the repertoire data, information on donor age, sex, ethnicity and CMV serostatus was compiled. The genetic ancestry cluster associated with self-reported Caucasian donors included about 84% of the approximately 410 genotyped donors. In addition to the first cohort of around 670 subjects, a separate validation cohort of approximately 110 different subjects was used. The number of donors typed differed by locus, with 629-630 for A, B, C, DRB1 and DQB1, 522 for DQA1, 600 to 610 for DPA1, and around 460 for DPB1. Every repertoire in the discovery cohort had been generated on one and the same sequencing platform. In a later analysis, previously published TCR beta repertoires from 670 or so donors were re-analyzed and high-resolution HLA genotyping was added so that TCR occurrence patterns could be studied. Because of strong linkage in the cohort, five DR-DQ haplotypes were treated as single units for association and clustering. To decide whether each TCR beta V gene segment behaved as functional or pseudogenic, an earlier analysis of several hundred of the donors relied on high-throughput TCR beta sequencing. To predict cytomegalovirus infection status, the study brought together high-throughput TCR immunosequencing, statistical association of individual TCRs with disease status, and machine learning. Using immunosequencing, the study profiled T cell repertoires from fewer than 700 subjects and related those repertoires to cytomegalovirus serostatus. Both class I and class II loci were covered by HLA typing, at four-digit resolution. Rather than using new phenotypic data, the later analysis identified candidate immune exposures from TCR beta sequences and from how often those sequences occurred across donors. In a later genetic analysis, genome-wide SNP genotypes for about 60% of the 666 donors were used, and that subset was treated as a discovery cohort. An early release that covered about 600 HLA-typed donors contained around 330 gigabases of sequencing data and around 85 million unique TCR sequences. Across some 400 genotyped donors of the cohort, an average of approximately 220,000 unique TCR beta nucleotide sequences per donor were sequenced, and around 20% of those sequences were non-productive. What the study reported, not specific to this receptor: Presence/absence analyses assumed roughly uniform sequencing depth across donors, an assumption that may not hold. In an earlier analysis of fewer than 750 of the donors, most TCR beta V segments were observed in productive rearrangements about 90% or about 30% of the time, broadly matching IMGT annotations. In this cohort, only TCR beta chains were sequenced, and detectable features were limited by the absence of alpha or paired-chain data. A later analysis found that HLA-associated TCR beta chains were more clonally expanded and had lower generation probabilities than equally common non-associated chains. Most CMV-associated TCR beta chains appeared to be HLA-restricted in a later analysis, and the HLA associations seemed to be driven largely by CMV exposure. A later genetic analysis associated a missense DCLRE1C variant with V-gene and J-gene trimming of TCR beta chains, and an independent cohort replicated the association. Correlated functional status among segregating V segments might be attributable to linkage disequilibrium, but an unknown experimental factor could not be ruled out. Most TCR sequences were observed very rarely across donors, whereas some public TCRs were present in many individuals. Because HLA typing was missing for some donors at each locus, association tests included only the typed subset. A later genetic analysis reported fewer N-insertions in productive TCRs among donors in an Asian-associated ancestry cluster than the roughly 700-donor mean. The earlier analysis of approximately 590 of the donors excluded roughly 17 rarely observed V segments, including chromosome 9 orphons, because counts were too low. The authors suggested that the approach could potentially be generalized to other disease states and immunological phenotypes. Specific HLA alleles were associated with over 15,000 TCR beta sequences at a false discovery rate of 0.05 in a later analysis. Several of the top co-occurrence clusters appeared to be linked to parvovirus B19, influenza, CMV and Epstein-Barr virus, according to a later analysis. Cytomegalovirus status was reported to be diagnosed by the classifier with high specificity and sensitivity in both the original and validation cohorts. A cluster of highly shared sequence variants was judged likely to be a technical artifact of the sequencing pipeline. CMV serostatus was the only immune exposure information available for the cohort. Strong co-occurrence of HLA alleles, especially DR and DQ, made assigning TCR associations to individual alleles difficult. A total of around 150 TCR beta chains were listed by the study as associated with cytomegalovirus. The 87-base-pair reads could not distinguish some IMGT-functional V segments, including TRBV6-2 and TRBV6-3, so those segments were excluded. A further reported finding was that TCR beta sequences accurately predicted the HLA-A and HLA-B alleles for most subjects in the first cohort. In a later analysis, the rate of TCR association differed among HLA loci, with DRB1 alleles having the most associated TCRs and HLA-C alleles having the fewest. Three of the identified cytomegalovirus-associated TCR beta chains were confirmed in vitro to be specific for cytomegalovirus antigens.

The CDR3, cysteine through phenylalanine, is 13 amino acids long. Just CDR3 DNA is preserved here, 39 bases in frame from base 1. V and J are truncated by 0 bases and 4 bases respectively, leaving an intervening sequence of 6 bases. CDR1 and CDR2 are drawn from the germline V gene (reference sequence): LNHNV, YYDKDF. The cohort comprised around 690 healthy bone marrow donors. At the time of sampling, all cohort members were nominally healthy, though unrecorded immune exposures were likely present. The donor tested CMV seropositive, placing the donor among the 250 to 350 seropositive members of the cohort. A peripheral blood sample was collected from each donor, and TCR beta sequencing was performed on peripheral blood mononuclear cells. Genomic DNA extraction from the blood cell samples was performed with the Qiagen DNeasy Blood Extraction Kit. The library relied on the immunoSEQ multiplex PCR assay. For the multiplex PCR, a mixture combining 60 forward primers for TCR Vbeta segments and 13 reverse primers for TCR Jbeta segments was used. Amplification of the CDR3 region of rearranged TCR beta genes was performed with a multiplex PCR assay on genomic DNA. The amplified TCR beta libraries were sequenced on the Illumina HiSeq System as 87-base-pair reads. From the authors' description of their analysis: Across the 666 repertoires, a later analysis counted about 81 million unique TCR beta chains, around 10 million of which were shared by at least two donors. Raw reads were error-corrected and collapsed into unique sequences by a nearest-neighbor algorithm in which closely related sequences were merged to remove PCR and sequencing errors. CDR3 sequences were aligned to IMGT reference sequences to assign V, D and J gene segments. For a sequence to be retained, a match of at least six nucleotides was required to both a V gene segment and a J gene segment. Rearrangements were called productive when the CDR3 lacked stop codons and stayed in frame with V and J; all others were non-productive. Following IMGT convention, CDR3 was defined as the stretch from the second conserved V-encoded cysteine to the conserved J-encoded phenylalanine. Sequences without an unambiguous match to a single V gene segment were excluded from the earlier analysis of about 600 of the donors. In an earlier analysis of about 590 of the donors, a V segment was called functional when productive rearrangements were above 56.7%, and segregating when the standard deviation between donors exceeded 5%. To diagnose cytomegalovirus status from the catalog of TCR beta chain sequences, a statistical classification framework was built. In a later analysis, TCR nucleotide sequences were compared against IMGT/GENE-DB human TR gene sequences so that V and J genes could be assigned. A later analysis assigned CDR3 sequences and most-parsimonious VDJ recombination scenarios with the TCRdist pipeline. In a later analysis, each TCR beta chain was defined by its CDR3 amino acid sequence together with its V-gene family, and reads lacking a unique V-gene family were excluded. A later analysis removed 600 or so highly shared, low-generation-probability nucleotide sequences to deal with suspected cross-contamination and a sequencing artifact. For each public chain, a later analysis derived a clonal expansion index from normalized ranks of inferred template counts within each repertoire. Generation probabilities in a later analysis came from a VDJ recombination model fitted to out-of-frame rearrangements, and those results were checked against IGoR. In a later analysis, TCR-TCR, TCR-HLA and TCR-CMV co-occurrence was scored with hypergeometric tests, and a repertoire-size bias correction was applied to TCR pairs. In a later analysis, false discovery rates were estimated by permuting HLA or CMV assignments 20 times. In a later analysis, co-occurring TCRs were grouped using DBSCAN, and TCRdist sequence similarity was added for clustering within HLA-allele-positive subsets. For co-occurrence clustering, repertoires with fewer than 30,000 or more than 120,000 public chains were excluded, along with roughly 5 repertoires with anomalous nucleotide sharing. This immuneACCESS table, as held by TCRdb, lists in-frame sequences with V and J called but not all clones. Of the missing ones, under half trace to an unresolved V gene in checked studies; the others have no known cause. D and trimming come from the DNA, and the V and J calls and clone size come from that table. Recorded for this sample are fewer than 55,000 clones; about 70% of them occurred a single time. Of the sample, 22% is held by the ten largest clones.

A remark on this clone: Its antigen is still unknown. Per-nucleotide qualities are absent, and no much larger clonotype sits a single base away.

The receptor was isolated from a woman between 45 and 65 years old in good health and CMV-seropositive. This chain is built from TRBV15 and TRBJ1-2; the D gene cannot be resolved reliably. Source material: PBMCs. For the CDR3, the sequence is CATSRDALYGYTF. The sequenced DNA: TGTGCCACCAGCAGAGATGCACTCTATGGCTACACCTTC.